This TCR beta chain was captured in a study of blood T cell repertoires in COVID-19. This table comes from immunoSEQ multiplex PCR, and its TCRdb copy is limited to in-frame clones, with some not included. The table includes 14,000 or so clones, around 89% detected once. J gave up 1 base and V 1 base, and 3 bases lay outside the gene matches. Germline V gene data show CDR1 as MDHEN and CDR2 as SYDVKM. The CDR3 runs to 16 residues. V gene TRBV28 combines with J gene TRBJ2-2; 7 bases align to TRBD1. Sequences were obtained from peripheral blood. This clonotype originated in a human donor in a cohort sampled during active COVID-19. CDR3 DNA: TGTGCCAGCAGTTTATATAGGACAGGGAACACCGGGGAGCTGTTTTTT. Residues: CASSLYRTGNTGELFF.